The clone carrying this TCR beta chain was seen a few times. Its specificity is not known. Researchers ran the PCR with 60 Vbeta and 13 Jbeta primers. The data were produced by immunoSEQ multiplex PCR, yet TCRdb's version contains in-frame clones alone and is incomplete. This table has fewer than 120,000 clones, 75% to 90% appearing once. This specimen comes from a study of cytomegalovirus exposure and HLA in healthy donors. In the study overall: Among the approximately 400 genotyped donors, over 70% were placed in the Caucasian-associated ancestry cluster.

Study results and limitations: Cytomegalovirus-associated TCR beta chains were listed, numbering 164. Most TCRs appeared rarely, but some public TCRs recurred in many donors. TCR beta V- and J-gene trimming was later associated with a missense DCLRE1C variant.

This clonotype originated in a man between 40 and 49 years old in good health and CMV-seronegative. Sequencing used PBMCs.

CDR3 bases: TGTGCCAGCAGCCGGGGTGAGATGAACACTGAAGCTTTCTTT. This sequence encodes CASSRGEMNTEAFF. The chain has TRBV7-9 and TRBJ1-1, with D uncertain. The ends were cut back, 5 bases at V and 0 bases at J, with 10 bases in the middle. CDR3 length: 14 residues. Germline loops: CDR1 SEHNR, CDR2 FQNEAQ (reference sequence).